What follows are 23 T cell receptor beta chains derived from one specimen sequenced in a study of cytomegalovirus exposure and HLA in healthy donors. The PCR employed 60 Vbeta primers together with 13 Jbeta primers. This table comes from immunoSEQ multiplex PCR, and its TCRdb copy is limited to in-frame clones, with some not included. Of around 180,000 clones in the sample, roughly 83% were seen once. Sequencing used PBMCs. All receptors derive from a boy under 18 in good health and CMV-seronegative.

The chain employs TRBV7-3 and TRBJ2-1, with TRBD2 as a possible D gene (6 bases). CDR1 is SGHTA, CDR2 FQGTGA, per germline. This CDR3 has 15 residues. Trimming removed 0 bases from V and 6 bases from J, with 12 bases in between. For the CDR3, the DNA is TGTGCCAGCAGCTTAACGGGAGGCCGGGGCAATGAGCAGTTCTTC. This translates into CASSLTGGRGNEQFF.

This chain uses TRBV7-9 with TRBJ2-5; D may be TRBD1 (6 bases). Germline values: CDR1 SEHNR, CDR2 FQNEAQ (reference sequence). Deletions cut 1 base from V and 3 bases from J, with 18 bases between. The CDR3 is 17 amino acids. The CDR3 coding sequence is TGTGCCAGCAGCTTAGGAGTGACTGCATCAGGGGAAGAGACCCAGTACTTC. Protein sequence: CASSLGVTASGEETQYF.

The V and J genes are TRBV4-2 and TRBJ2-3, with TRBD1 identical over 8 bases. Losses at the gene ends were 0 bases for V and 2 bases for J; bases not matched to a gene: 7. Germline CDR1 LGHNA, CDR2 YNFKEQ. The CDR3 length is 17 residues. CDR3 loop: CASSQEIGQGFTDTQYF. The CDR3 nucleotides are TGTGCCAGCAGCCAAGAGATCGGACAGGGCTTCACAGATACGCAGTATTTT.

V usage is TRBV11-2 and J usage is TRBJ1-3; 9 nucleotides match TRBD1. CDR1 SGHAT and CDR2 FQNNGV come from the germline V gene. The CDR3 runs 16 residues. V shed 4 bases and J 7 bases; nucleotides not matched to a gene: 11. CDR3 sequence: CASSSGPGQGSNTIYF. The CDR3 nucleotides read TGTGCCAGCAGCTCCGGACCGGGACAGGGATCGAACACCATATATTTT.

The rearrangement joins TRBV27 to TRBJ2-1; 14 nucleotides agree with TRBD2. Unmatched junction bases numbered 8, after V lost 4 bases and J lost 9 bases. The germline V gene has CDR1 MNHEY and CDR2 SMNVEV (reference sequence). This CDR3 region has 16 residues. The CDR3 DNA reads as TGTGCCAGCAGTTCTAGACTAGCGGGGGGGCATGGTGAGCAGTTCTTC. It yields the protein CASSSRLAGGHGEQFF.

J is TRBJ2-3 and V is TRBV9; D is perhaps TRBD1 (6 bases). This CDR3 comprises 13 residues. V was trimmed by 7 bases and J by 2 bases, leaving 11 bases between them. Germline V lookup: CDR1 SGDLS, CDR2 YYNGEE. CDR3 residues: CASGGQPTDTQYF. DNA for the CDR3: TGTGCCAGCGGAGGACAGCCCACAGATACGCAGTATTTT.

This clone was seen only a few times. The V gene is TRBV10-3, the J gene TRBJ1-1; D call uncertain. The germline V gene has CDR1 ENHRY and CDR2 SYGVKD. This CDR3 has 12 amino acids. V was cut by 10 bases and J by 0 bases, with 9 bases left in between. CDR3 protein: CATSRLNTEAFF. The CDR3 DNA reads as TGTGCCACATCGCGTTTGAACACTGAAGCTTTCTTT.

The J gene is TRBJ2-2, the V gene TRBV6-4; 10 nucleotides align to TRBD2. The CDR3 loop spans 15 amino acids. The V gene's germline CDR1 is MRHNA and CDR2 SNTAGT. J gave up 4 bases and V 3 bases, and 2 bases lay outside the gene matches. The CDR3 is CASSESGGATGELFF. CDR3 bases: TGTGCCAGCAGTGAAAGCGGGGGGGCCACCGGGGAGCTGTTTTTT.

The chain carries TRBV2 and TRBJ1-6, with TRBD1 as a possible D gene (6 bases). CDR3 size: 13 residues. In germline, CDR1 is SNHLY, CDR2 FYNNEI. Trimming cost V 9 bases and J 10 bases, with 16 bases left between them. CDR3 sequence: CASLPGAQSPLHF. In nucleotides, the CDR3 is TGTGCCAGTCTTCCAGGGGCACAGTCACCCCTCCACTTT.

The rearrangement links TRBV6-5 to TRBJ1-6; a possible D gene is TRBD1 (6 bases). Germline CDR1 is MNHEY and CDR2 is SVGAGI. The CDR3 spans 14 residues. V lost 6 bases, J lost 7 bases, and 13 bases lay in between. The CDR3 region is CASSRQASNSPLHF. The CDR3 DNA reads TGTGCCAGCAGCCGACAGGCCTCCAATTCACCCCTCCACTTT.

J is TRBJ1-1 and V is TRBV27, with 7 positions matching TRBD1. With 5 bases clipped from V and 4 bases from J, the junction kept 4 bases outside the gene matches. CDR3 length: 13 amino acids. Germline V gene data show CDR1 as MNHEY and CDR2 as SMNVEV (reference sequence). CDR3 sequence: CASSIQGVTEAFF. The DNA of the CDR3 is TGTGCCAGCAGTATCCAGGGGGTCACTGAAGCTTTCTTT.

This chain joins TRBV5-1 and TRBJ2-1, with 10 bases identical to TRBD2. This CDR3 has 14 residues. After removal of 3 bases from V and 5 bases from J, the junction contained 2 bases not matched to a gene. Germline V gene data show CDR1 as SGHRS and CDR2 as YFSETQ. The DNA for the CDR3 is TGCGCCAGCAGCTGGACTAGCGGAAACAATGAGCAGTTCTTC. Protein: CASSWTSGNNEQFF.

The chain combines TRBV27 with TRBJ2-7; D unclear. Trimming shortened V by 3 bases and J by 6 bases, and 12 bases separated the two germline ends. The germline V gene encodes CDR1 MNHEY and CDR2 SMNVEV (reference sequence). The CDR3 sequence is 13 residues long. Here the CDR3 reads CASSFVSGPEQYF. The DNA of the CDR3 is TGTGCCAGCAGTTTTGTTTCGGGTCCCGAGCAGTACTTC.

This chain links TRBV5-6 with TRBJ1-2; tentative D call: TRBD1 (5 bases). The CDR3 is 14 amino acids. Per germline, CDR1 SGHDT and CDR2 YYEEEE. V gave up 2 bases and J gave up 7 bases, with 15 bases separating them. CDR3 bases: TGTGCCAGCAGCTTCCCGGGGGGAAGTTCTGGCTACACCTTC. Amino acid sequence: CASSFPGGSSGYTF.

The chain has TRBV21-1 and TRBJ2-1; TRBD1 was called by the table and not checked on the DNA. TRBV21-1 is a recognized pseudogene. The CDR3 is 20 amino acids. CDR3 protein: CASSKAFGAGEPNSYNEQFF. The CDR3 nucleotides read TGTGCCAGCAGCAAAGCGTTTGGGGCAGGAGAACCAAACTCCTACAATGAGCAGTTCTTC.

The rearrangement links TRBV19 to TRBJ2-1; 11 bases map to TRBD2. The germline V gene encodes CDR1 LNHDA and CDR2 SQIVND (reference sequence). The length of the CDR3 is 13 residues. V was pared by 8 bases and J by 15 bases, with 12 bases of the junction left unmatched. As DNA, the CDR3 is TGTGCCAGTGGTCTTCTAGCGGGGGGCGGTCTGTTCTTC. Amino acid sequence: CASGLLAGGGLFF.

The chain carries TRBV5-1 and TRBJ2-7; 13 nucleotides agree with TRBD2. Germline CDR1 and CDR2: SGHRS and YFSETQ. The CDR3 totals 20 residues. The J segment lost 2 bases and the V segment lost 4 bases, leaving 18 bases of the junction unmatched. The CDR3 spells CASSGSPGTSGKWNAYEQYF. The CDR3 nucleotides are TGCGCCAGCAGCGGATCCCCCGGGACTAGCGGGAAGTGGAACGCCTACGAGCAGTACTTC.

The V and J genes are TRBV10-1 and TRBJ1-1; 7 bases map to TRBD1. The germline V gene encodes CDR1 WNHNN and CDR2 SYGVQD (reference sequence). V was pared by 6 bases and J by 3 bases, with 4 bases of the junction left unmatched. The CDR3 has 13 residues. CDR3: CASRRGQDTEAFF. As DNA, the CDR3 is TGCGCCAGCAGGAGGGGGCAGGACACTGAAGCTTTCTTT.

This chain joins TRBV11-1 and TRBJ1-2; TRBD1 aligns across 10 bases. V shed 2 bases, J shed 8 bases, and the junction held 8 bases outside the gene matches. Germline V gene data show CDR1 as SGHAT and CDR2 as FQDESV (reference sequence). This CDR3 contains 15 residues. CDR3 DNA sequence: TGTGCCAGCAGCTTACGCCCATCGACAGGGGGCGGCTACACCTTC. Translated, it gives CASSLRPSTGGGYTF.

This sequence joins TRBV7-2 and TRBJ2-5; 7 bases align to TRBD1. V dropped 4 bases and J dropped 2; count of bases not matched to a gene: 1. The germline CDR1 and CDR2 sequences are SGHTA and FQGNSA. This CDR3 contains 13 residues. The CDR3 sequence is CASSSQGQETQYF. DNA for the CDR3: TGTGCCAGCAGCTCACAGGGGCAAGAGACCCAGTACTTC.

This sequence joins TRBV29-1 and TRBJ1-3; D remains ambiguous. V was trimmed by 3 bases and J by 4 bases, leaving 10 bases between them. The CDR3 sequence is 13 residues long. CDR1 SQVTM and CDR2 ANQGSEA come from the germline V gene. The CDR3 loop reads CSVEAVAGNTIYF. Written as DNA, the CDR3 is TGCAGCGTTGAGGCGGTGGCGGGAAACACCATATATTTT. Supplemented by reference TRBV29-1 and TRBJ1-3, the full variable domain reads SAVISQKPSRDICQRGTSLTIQCQVDSQVTMMFWYRQQPGQSLTLIATANQGSEATYESGFVIDKFPISRPNLTFSTLTVSNMSPEDSSIYLCSVEAVAGNTIYFGEGSWLTVV.

In this sample, this clone turned up once. The CDR3 DNA follows: TGTGCCAGCAGTGACTCGCGGGACACCGGGGAGCTGTTTTTT. It is translated as CASSDSRDTGELFF. The V gene is TRBV6-4, the J gene TRBJ2-2; weak D call: TRBD2 (5 bases). The CDR3 runs 14 residues. From germline, CDR1 is MRHNA and CDR2 SNTAGT. Between the trimmed V and J ends, which lost 0 bases and 3 bases, there was a span of 5 bases.

The V and J genes are TRBV5-8 and TRBJ2-7, with TRBD1 identical over 8 bases. V shed 2 bases and J 5 bases; nucleotides not matched to a gene: 9. Per the germline V gene, CDR1 is SGHTS and CDR2 is YDEGEE. The CDR3 is 15 amino acids. The CDR3 DNA sequence: TGTGCCAGCAGCTTCCTGGACAGGGATTGGCACGAGCAGTACTTC. Encoded protein: CASSFLDRDWHEQYF.